This T cell receptor (beta chain) was sequenced in a study of T cell responses to AZD1222 COVID-19 vaccine. As to this clone: What it recognizes is unknown.

Findings of the study overall: Donors, mostly white British, included more females; clonal diversity was possibly underestimated. Compared with day 0, the breadth and depth of the Spike-specific TCR repertoire rose significantly after two doses of AZD1222.

The method was immunoSEQ multiplex PCR; TCRdb's version includes in-frame clones alone and lacks a portion of them. Of tens of thousands of clones in the sample, 70% to 90% were seen once. Pooled samples include second doses given at about 4 or 12 weeks. CDR1 is KGHSH, CDR2 LQKENI, per germline. The CDR3 spans 15 residues. The ends were cut back, 0 bases at V and 2 bases at J, with 9 bases in the middle. This chain links TRBV18 with TRBJ2-3; no clear D. This receptor was obtained from an adult who received the AZD1222 COVID-19 vaccine. This material consisted of peripheral blood, taken 28 days after the second AZD1222 dose. As DNA, the CDR3 is TGTGCCAGCTCACCACCTATTGCTGACACAGATACGCAGTATTTT. Encoded protein: CASSPPIADTDTQYF.